The 13 T cell receptor beta chains given below trace back to one sample, sequenced in a study of T cell repertoires in cytomegalovirus infection (dated by TCRdb to about 2019). These reads were obtained on an Illumina HiSeq 1500. TCRdb handled the public reads itself, with Q25 trimming in fastp and clone calling in MiXCR, and kept productive beta chains. All rows with the same CDR3 protein become a single entry with the most common DNA and genes. A total of 250,000 or so distinct CDR3 sequences appear in this sample, approximately 13% of them only once. Around 1.6% of the sample goes to the ten largest clones. Sequencing was carried out using PBMCs. These TCRs come from a human donor in good health (CMV status not recorded). Some clones in this sample may be carry-over from other donors' samples.

This chain uses TRBV20-1 with TRBJ2-3; unclear D gene. Trimming pared 7 bases from V and 4 bases from J, leaving 18 bases between. The CDR3 is made up of 14 amino acids. Looked up from germline, CDR1 is DFQATT and CDR2 is SNEGSKA (reference sequence). The CDR3 DNA follows: TGCAGTGTTTCGCTAGGTCAACCGGCAGATACGCAGTATTTT. This encodes CSVSLGQPADTQYF.

The J gene is TRBJ1-2, the V gene TRBV14; no firm D call. The germline V gene has CDR1 SGHDN and CDR2 FVKESK. The ends were cut back, 0 bases at V and 0 bases at J, with 8 bases in the middle. The CDR3 length is 15 residues. As DNA, the CDR3 is TGTGCCAGCAGCCAAGATTTGGTACCTAACTATGGCTACACCTTC. This translates into CASSQDLVPNYGYTF. Based on the CDR3 plus reference TRBV14 and TRBJ1-2, the full variable domain is EAGVTQFPSHSVIEKGQTVTLRCDPISGHDNLYWYRRVMGKEIKFLLHFVKESKQDESGMPNNRFLAERTGGTYSTLKVQPAELEDSGVYFCASSQDLVPNYGYTFGSGTRLTVV.

This clonotype was seen at least ten times. The chain employs TRBV20-1 and TRBJ1-4; no definite D call. The CDR3 extends over 11 amino acids. Germline V gene data show CDR1 as DFQATT and CDR2 as SNEGSKA (reference sequence). With 2 bases removed from V and 6 bases from J, the gap between germline ends came to 4 bases. Written as DNA, the CDR3 is TGCAGTGCTAGATCCTATGAAAAACTGTTTTTT. Translation gives CSARSYEKLFF.

At least ten counts were recorded for this clonotype. The chain recombines TRBV7-2 with TRBJ1-1; no firm D call. Germline assignment: CDR1 SGHTA and CDR2 FQGNSA. The CDR3 totals 12 residues. V was clipped by 4 bases and J by 11 bases, with 14 bases between them. For the CDR3, the DNA is TGTGCCAGCAGCTATTGGACCCGTTCTGCTTTCTTT. Amino acid sequence: CASSYWTRSAFF.

This clonotype was recorded a few times. The chain has TRBV29-1 and TRBJ2-5; TRBD1 matches 7 bases. Germline assignment: CDR1 SQVTM and CDR2 ANQGSEA. The CDR3 sequence is 15 residues long. Trimming at V came to 6 bases and at J to 1 base, leaving 11 bases not matched to a gene. CDR3 sequence (DNA): TGCAGCGTATTCGGGACAGAATCCGCCCAAGAGACCCAGTACTTC. It codes for CSVFGTESAQETQYF.

This clonotype came up many times. V usage is TRBV5-1 and J usage is TRBJ2-1; D not resolved. The CDR3 consists of 13 residues. Germline-derived CDR1 and CDR2 are SGHRS and YFSETQ. Trimming pared 0 bases from V and 8 bases from J, leaving 9 bases between. The CDR3 loop reads CASSLEGSHEQFF. The CDR3, as DNA: TGCGCCAGCAGCTTGGAAGGTTCCCATGAGCAGTTCTTC.

This clonotype was recorded at least ten times. This chain joins TRBV19 and TRBJ2-1; TRBD2 is a possible D gene (6 bases). The CDR3 length is 14 residues. CDR1 LNHDA and CDR2 SQIVND come from the germline V gene (reference sequence). Trimming took 0 bases from V and 7 from J, leaving 10 bases between them. CDR3 DNA sequence: TGTGCCAGTAGTATAGAGCCGGGAGTTAATGAGCAGTTCTTC. Translated, it gives CASSIEPGVNEQFF.

On this clonotype: The junction does not match germline at one end; this may be a read error. The rearrangement uses TRBV7-2 and TRBJ2-1; no reliable D call. Germline CDR1 is SGHTA and CDR2 is FQGNSA. The CDR3 runs to 15 residues. CDR3 nucleotide sequence: TGTGTCAGCAGCTTAGGGCTAAGCTCCTACAATGAGCAGTTCTTC. Its protein is CVSSLGLSSYNEQFF.

This clonotype was recorded a few times. The chain recombines TRBV12-3 or TRBV12-4 with TRBJ2-7; a possible D gene is TRBD1 (6 bases). The length of the CDR3 is 14 residues. With 5 bases removed from V and 2 bases from J, the gap between germline ends came to 13 bases. The chain's CDR3 is CASSTTGLPYEQYF. DNA of the CDR3: TGTGCCAGCAGTACCACAGGGCTCCCCTACGAGCAGTACTTC.

V usage is TRBV5-1 and J usage is TRBJ2-7, with TRBD2 as a possible D gene (5 bases). The CDR3 has 15 amino acids. Germline CDR1 SGHRS, CDR2 YFSETQ. V dropped 4 bases and J dropped 2 bases, with 16 bases sitting between them. The CDR3 protein is CASSPASEAAYEQYF. CDR3 in DNA: TGCGCCAGCAGCCCCGCTTCCGAAGCGGCCTACGAGCAGTACTTC.

In its sample, this clonotype was seen many times. The V gene is TRBV20-1, the J gene TRBJ1-1, with 9 bases identical to TRBD1. The CDR3 runs to 16 residues. CDR1 is DFQATT and CDR2 is SNEGSKA in the germline V gene (reference sequence). V shed 2 bases and J 1 base; nucleotides not matched to a gene: 8. The CDR3 region is CSARSSPGQGNTEAFF. The CDR3 nucleotides are TGCAGTGCTAGATCATCCCCGGGACAGGGGAACACTGAAGCTTTCTTT.

In its sample, this clonotype was seen many times. The J gene is TRBJ2-3, the V gene TRBV20-1; 11 nucleotides align to TRBD2. Germline V gene data show CDR1 as DFQATT and CDR2 as SNEGSKA (reference sequence). J gave up 0 bases and V 2 bases, and 4 bases lay outside the gene matches. There are 16 residues in the CDR3. In DNA form, the CDR3 reads TGCAGTGCTAGATTCCGGACTAGCGGGAGCACAGATACGCAGTATTTT. This gives the protein CSARFRTSGSTDTQYF.

The rearrangement uses TRBV5-6 and TRBJ2-5, with 8 bases that match TRBD1. After removal of 3 bases from V and 4 bases from J, the junction contained 8 bases not matched to a gene. The CDR3 runs 15 residues. Germline values: CDR1 SGHDT, CDR2 YYEEEE. As DNA, the CDR3 is TGTGCCAGCAGCTATTGGACAGGGACGGGAGAGACCCAGTACTTC. This translates into CASSYWTGTGETQYF.